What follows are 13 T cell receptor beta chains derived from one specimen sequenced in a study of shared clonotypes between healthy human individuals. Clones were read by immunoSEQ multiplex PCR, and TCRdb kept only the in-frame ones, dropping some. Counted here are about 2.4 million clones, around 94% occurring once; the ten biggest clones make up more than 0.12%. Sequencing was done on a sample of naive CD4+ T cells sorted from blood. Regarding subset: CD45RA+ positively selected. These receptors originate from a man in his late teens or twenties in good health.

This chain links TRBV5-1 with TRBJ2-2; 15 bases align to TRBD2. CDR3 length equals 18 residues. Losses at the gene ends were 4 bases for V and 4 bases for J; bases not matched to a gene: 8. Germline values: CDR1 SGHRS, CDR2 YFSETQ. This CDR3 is CASSPLGLAGGGTGELFF. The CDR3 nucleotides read TGCGCCAGCAGCCCCCTGGGACTAGCGGGGGGAGGCACCGGGGAGCTGTTTTTT.

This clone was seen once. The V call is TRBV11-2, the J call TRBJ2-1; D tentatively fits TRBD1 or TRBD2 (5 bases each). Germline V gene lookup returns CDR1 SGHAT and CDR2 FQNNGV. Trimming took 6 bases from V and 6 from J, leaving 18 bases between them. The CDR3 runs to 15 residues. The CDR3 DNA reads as TGTGCCAGCAGGGTCGGGACCCTTGAGGGCAATGAGCAGTTCTTC. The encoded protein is CASRVGTLEGNEQFF. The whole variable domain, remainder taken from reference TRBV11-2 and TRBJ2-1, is EAGVAQSPRYKIIEKRQSVAFWCNPISGHATLYWYQQILGQGPKLLIQFQNNGVVDDSQLPKDRFSAERLKGVDSTLKIQPAKLEDSAVYLCASRVGTLEGNEQFFGPGTRLTVL.

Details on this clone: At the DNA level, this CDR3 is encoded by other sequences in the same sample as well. CDR3 protein: CASSPTGGDTEAFF. The CDR3 bases are TGTGCCAGCTCACCTACAGGGGGGGACACTGAAGCTTTCTTT. The chain joins TRBV18 to TRBJ1-1, with TRBD1 identical over 8 bases. Germline V gene data show CDR1 as KGHSH and CDR2 as LQKENI. The CDR3 is 14 amino acids. V lost 3 bases, J lost 3 bases, and 3 bases stayed unmatched.

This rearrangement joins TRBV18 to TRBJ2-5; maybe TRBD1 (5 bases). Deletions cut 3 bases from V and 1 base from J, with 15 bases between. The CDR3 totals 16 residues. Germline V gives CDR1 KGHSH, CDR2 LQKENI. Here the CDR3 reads CASSPTLTASQETQYF. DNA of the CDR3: TGTGCCAGCTCACCGACCCTGACAGCTTCCCAAGAGACCCAGTACTTC. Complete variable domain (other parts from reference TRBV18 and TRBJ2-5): NAGVMQNPRHLVRRRGQEARLRCSPMKGHSHVYWYRQLPEEGLKFMVYLQKENIIDESGMPKERFSAEFPKEGPSILRIQQVVRGDSAAYFCASSPTLTASQETQYFGPGTRLLVL.

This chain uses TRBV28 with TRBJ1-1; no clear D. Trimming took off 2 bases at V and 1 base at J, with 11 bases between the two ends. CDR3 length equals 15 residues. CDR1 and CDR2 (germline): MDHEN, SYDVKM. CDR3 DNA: TGTGCCAGCAGTTTAATTTCTTTGGGGAACACTGAAGCTTTCTTT. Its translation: CASSLISLGNTEAFF.

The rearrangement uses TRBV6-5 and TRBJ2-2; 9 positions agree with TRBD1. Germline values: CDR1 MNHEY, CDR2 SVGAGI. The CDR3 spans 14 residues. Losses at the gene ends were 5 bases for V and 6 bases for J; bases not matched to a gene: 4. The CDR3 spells CASSQTGGSGELFF. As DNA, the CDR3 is TGTGCCAGCAGTCAAACAGGGGGCTCCGGGGAGCTGTTTTTT.

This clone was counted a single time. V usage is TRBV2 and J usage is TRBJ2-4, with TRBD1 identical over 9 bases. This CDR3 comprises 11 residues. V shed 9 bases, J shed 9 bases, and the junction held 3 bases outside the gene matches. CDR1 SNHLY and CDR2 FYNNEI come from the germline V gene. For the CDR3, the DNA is TGTGCCAGTGACAGGGGGGCCATTCAGTACTTC. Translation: CASDRGAIQYF.

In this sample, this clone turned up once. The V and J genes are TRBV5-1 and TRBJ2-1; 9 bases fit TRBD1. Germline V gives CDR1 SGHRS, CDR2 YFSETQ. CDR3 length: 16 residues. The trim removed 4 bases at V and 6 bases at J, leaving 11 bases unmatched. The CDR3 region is CASSELGQGGSNEQFF. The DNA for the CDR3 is TGCGCCAGCAGCGAACTGGGACAGGGAGGTTCCAATGAGCAGTTCTTC. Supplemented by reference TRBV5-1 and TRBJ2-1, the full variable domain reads KAGVTQTPRYLIKTRGQQVTLSCSPISGHRSVSWYQQTPGQGLQFLFEYFSETQRNKGNFPGRFSGRQFSNSRSEMNVSTLELGDSALYLCASSELGQGGSNEQFFGPGTRLTVL.

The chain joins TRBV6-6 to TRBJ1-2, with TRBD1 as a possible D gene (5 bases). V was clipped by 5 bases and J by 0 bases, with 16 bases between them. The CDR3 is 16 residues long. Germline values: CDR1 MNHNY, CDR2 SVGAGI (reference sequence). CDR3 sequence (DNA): TGTGCCAGCAGTCCTCCCGACCGGGACTCTAACTATGGCTACACCTTC. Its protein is CASSPPDRDSNYGYTF.

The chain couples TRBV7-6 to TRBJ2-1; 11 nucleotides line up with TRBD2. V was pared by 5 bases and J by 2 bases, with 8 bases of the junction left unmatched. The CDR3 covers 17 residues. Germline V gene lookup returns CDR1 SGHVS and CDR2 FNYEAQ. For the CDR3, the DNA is TGTGCCAGCAGCCTAGGGACTAGCGGCAATACCTACAATGAGCAGTTCTTC. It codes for CASSLGTSGNTYNEQFF.

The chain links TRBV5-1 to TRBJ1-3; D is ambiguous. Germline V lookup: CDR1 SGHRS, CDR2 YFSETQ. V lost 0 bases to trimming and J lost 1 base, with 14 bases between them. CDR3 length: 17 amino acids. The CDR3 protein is CASSLGQRPSSGNTIYF. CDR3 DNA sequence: TGCGCCAGCAGCTTGGGCCAGAGACCTTCTTCTGGAAACACCATATATTTT. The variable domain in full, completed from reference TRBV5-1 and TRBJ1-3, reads KAGVTQTPRYLIKTRGQQVTLSCSPISGHRSVSWYQQTPGQGLQFLFEYFSETQRNKGNFPGRFSGRQFSNSRSEMNVSTLELGDSALYLCASSLGQRPSSGNTIYFGEGSWLTVV.

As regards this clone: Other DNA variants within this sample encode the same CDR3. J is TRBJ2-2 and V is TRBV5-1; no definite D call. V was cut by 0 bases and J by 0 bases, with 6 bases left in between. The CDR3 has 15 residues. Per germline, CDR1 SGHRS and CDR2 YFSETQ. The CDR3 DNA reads TGCGCCAGCAGCTTGGGGGCTGCGAACACCGGGGAGCTGTTTTTT. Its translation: CASSLGAANTGELFF.

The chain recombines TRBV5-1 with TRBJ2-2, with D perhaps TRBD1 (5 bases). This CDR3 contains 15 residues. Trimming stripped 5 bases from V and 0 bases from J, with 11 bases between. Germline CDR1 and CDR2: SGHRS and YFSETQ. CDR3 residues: CASRRTQANTGELFF. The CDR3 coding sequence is TGCGCCAGCAGAAGGACACAGGCGAACACCGGGGAGCTGTTTTTT.